One T cell receptor beta chain is described in this entry. The antigen remains unidentified. Random hexamers were used to reverse transcribe roughly 0.5 to 1 ug of RNA. TCRdb ran MiXCR on the immunoSEQ multiplex PCR reads and lists one entry per CDR3 protein. The sample shows under 200,000 distinct CDR3 sequences, around 94% of them seen only once. This sample is drawn from a study of CD8 T cells in Susac syndrome. The study's findings and limits: The study acknowledged a relatively small number of individuals in its TCR sequencing and HLA analysis.

Between the trimmed V and J ends, which lost 3 bases and 8 bases, there was a span of 16 bases. Germline V CDR1 and CDR2: DFQATT, SNEGSKA (reference sequence). This CDR3 has 13 amino acids. The source of this sequence is a human donor in good health. The rearrangement uses TRBV20-1 and TRBJ1-1, with D possibly being TRBD1 (5 bases). The sequenced sample consisted of CD4+ T cells from PBMCs. This CDR3 is CSASYGAKSEAFF. The CDR3 bases are TGCAGTGCTAGTTACGGGGCGAAGTCCGAAGCTTTCTTT.